Each of the 30 T cell receptor beta chains below was sequenced from the same sample in a study of T cells after yellow fever vaccination. TCRdb called the 5' RACE reads again in MiXCR, with one record for every CDR3 protein. The sample has roughly 250,000 distinct CDR3 sequences, approximately 12% seen once. The sequenced sample was CD4+ T cells sorted from PBMCs, obtained 45 days after the yellow fever booster vaccination. The receptors come from a man aged 30 to 39 who received the YFV17D yellow fever vaccine.

The genes are TRBV6-6 and TRBJ2-7; no clear D gene. The CDR3 contains 13 residues. Germline V gene lookup returns CDR1 MNHNY and CDR2 SVGAGI (reference sequence). Trimming stripped 2 bases from V and 5 bases from J, with 10 bases between. The CDR3 sequence is CASSYNSRNEQYF. CDR3 nucleotides: TGTGCCAGCAGTTACAACTCTCGGAACGAGCAGTACTTC.

The rearrangement joins TRBV5-1 to TRBJ2-7; D assignment may be TRBD1 or TRBD2 (5 bases each). Germline V gives CDR1 SGHRS, CDR2 YFSETQ. CDR3 length: 15 residues. V lost 1 base and J 6 bases, leaving 17 bases between the germline ends. This CDR3 reads CASSLTGAVPIEQYF. The CDR3 bases are TGCGCCAGCAGCTTGACCGGGGCCGTCCCCATCGAGCAGTACTTC.

This clonotype was picked up a small number of times. The chain links TRBV20-1 to TRBJ2-7; the D gene is possibly TRBD2 (6 bases). Germline CDR1 is DFQATT and CDR2 is SNEGSKA (reference sequence). V was pared by 0 bases and J by 2 bases, with 11 bases between. The CDR3 spans 14 residues. The CDR3 loop reads CSARDRRGAYEQYF. The CDR3 bases are TGCAGTGCTAGAGATAGGCGGGGAGCCTACGAGCAGTACTTC.

The J gene is TRBJ2-7, the V gene TRBV7-2, with 9 bases that match TRBD1. V was clipped by 4 bases and J by 2 bases; unmatched bases: 6. Per germline, CDR1 SGHTA and CDR2 FQGNSA. The CDR3 spans 15 residues. The CDR3: CASSYRTGGAYEQYF. The CDR3 bases are TGTGCCAGCAGCTACAGAACAGGGGGCGCCTACGAGCAGTACTTC.

This rearrangement joins TRBV11-3 to TRBJ2-3; maybe TRBD2 (6 bases). Looked up from germline, CDR1 is SGHNT and CDR2 is YENEEA. Trimming shortened V by 1 base and J by 5 bases, and 10 bases separated the two germline ends. The CDR3 loop spans 14 amino acids. In DNA, the CDR3 is TGTGCCAGCAGCTTAGCGGGAGAGATAGATACGCAGTATTTT. Translating it yields CASSLAGEIDTQYF.

V and J are TRBV7-9 and TRBJ2-3, with 7 bases lining up with TRBD2. CDR3 length equals 16 residues. Trimming took 5 bases from V and 1 from J; bases not matched to a gene: 9. Germline CDR1 is SEHNR and CDR2 is FQNEAQ (reference sequence). The CDR3 is CASSGRGLPGTDTQYF. In DNA form, the CDR3 reads TGTGCCAGCAGCGGTAGGGGACTACCAGGCACAGATACGCAGTATTTT.

The rearrangement uses TRBV28 and TRBJ2-7; D might be TRBD2 (6 bases). With 6 bases removed from V and 0 bases from J, the gap between germline ends came to 12 bases. Germline V gene sequence: CDR1 MDHEN, CDR2 SYDVKM. This CDR3 comprises 14 residues. CDR3 nucleotide sequence: TGTGCCAGCAGGGGGCGGGGCACCTCCTACGAGCAGTACTTC. It encodes CASRGRGTSYEQYF.

This clonotype was seen a few times. The rearrangement uses TRBV19 and TRBJ2-1, with D tentatively TRBD1 (6 bases). This CDR3 region has 16 residues. V was trimmed by 7 bases and J by 0 bases, leaving 16 bases between them. CDR1 is LNHDA and CDR2 is SQIVND in the germline V gene (reference sequence). CDR3: CASMRRGHSSYNEQFF. CDR3 bases: TGTGCCAGTATGCGTAGGGGACACAGCTCCTACAATGAGCAGTTCTTC. Looking up the rest from reference TRBV19 and TRBJ2-1 gives the full variable domain: DGGITQSPKYLFRKEGQNVTLSCEQNLNHDAMYWYRQDPGQGLRLIYYSQIVNDFQKGDIAEGYSVSREKKESFPLTVTSAQKNPTAFYLCASMRRGHSSYNEQFFGPGTRLTVL.

CDR3 DNA sequence: TGCGCCAGCAGCCTTGGACAGGGGCCTAGCGGCACCCAAGAGACCCAGTACTTC. It encodes CASSLGQGPSGTQETQYF. The chain carries TRBV5-1 and TRBJ2-5; TRBD1 matches 9 bases. Germline CDR1 SGHRS, CDR2 YFSETQ. Trimming removed 4 bases from V and 1 base from J; junction bases left unmatched: 14. The CDR3 extends over 18 amino acids. Looking up the rest from reference TRBV5-1 and TRBJ2-5 gives the full variable domain: KAGVTQTPRYLIKTRGQQVTLSCSPISGHRSVSWYQQTPGQGLQFLFEYFSETQRNKGNFPGRFSGRQFSNSRSEMNVSTLELGDSALYLCASSLGQGPSGTQETQYFGPGTRLLVL.

This clonotype was seen more than once but under ten times. This chain uses TRBV5-1 with TRBJ2-5; 10 bases are shared with TRBD2. Trimming removed 7 bases from V and 5 bases from J; junction bases left unmatched: 11. Germline V gives CDR1 SGHRS, CDR2 YFSETQ. The CDR3 extends over 15 amino acids. The CDR3 region has the DNA TGCGCCAGCCGGCCACAAGCGGGAGGGCCTGAGACCCAGTACTTC. Its translation is CASRPQAGGPETQYF.

The chain recombines TRBV6-5 with TRBJ2-2; D may be TRBD1 (5 bases). Per germline, CDR1 MNHEY and CDR2 SVGAGI. The CDR3 spans 14 residues. Trimming cost V 0 bases and J 5 bases, with 7 bases left between them. CDR3 sequence reads: CASSYSAGTGELFF. CDR3 nucleotides: TGTGCCAGCAGTTACTCGGCAGGGACCGGGGAGCTGTTTTTT.

The chain employs TRBV7-9 and TRBJ2-3; D ambiguous. Trimming shortened V by 1 base and J by 0 bases, and 8 bases separated the two germline ends. The CDR3 runs to 15 residues. Germline V lookup: CDR1 SEHNR, CDR2 FQNEAQ (reference sequence). CDR3 nucleotides: TGTGCCAGCAGCTTAGTCCAATTCAGCACAGATACGCAGTATTTT. This translates into CASSLVQFSTDTQYF.

This clonotype occurred a few times. The chain couples TRBV7-6 to TRBJ1-5; no reliable D call. This CDR3 contains 15 residues. Germline V lookup: CDR1 SGHVS, CDR2 FNYEAQ. The germline V and J ends were trimmed by 1 base and 5 bases, with 12 bases remaining between them. CDR3 protein: CASSLGPGRHQPQHF. As DNA, the CDR3 is TGTGCCAGCAGCTTAGGTCCAGGAAGGCATCAGCCCCAGCATTTT.

This clonotype appeared many times. The V and J genes are TRBV27 and TRBJ2-7; D uncertain. Trimming stripped 5 bases from V and 3 bases from J, with 11 bases between. Per germline, CDR1 MNHEY and CDR2 SMNVEV (reference sequence). The CDR3 has 13 amino acids. The CDR3 sequence is CASSTPDYYEQYF. CDR3 bases: TGTGCCAGCAGTACCCCAGATTACTACGAGCAGTACTTC.

The V gene is TRBV20-1, the J gene TRBJ2-7; the match to TRBD2 covers 7 bases. CDR1 is DFQATT, CDR2 SNEGSKA, per germline (reference sequence). V was clipped by 3 bases and J by 2 bases; unmatched bases: 7. The CDR3 has 14 residues. The CDR3 DNA sequence: TGCAGTGCTAGGTGGCGGGAGATTACCTACGAGCAGTACTTC. Translation gives CSARWREITYEQYF.

This chain connects TRBV15 to TRBJ1-6; D remains ambiguous. Germline values: CDR1 LNHNV, CDR2 YYDKDF (reference sequence). V gave up 0 bases and J gave up 16 bases, with 13 bases separating them. The CDR3 is 13 amino acids. The CDR3 DNA is TGTGCCACCAGCAGAGATAACACAGCTTCTCTCCACTTT. Amino acid sequence: CATSRDNTASLHF.

The rearrangement joins TRBV5-1 to TRBJ2-1, with no clear D. The CDR3 spans 14 residues. V lost 4 bases and J 5 bases, leaving 13 bases between the germline ends. The V gene's germline CDR1 is SGHRS and CDR2 YFSETQ. This CDR3 is CASSPVESNNEQFF. The CDR3 DNA follows: TGCGCCAGCAGCCCAGTTGAGTCAAACAATGAGCAGTTCTTC.

This clonotype turned up a few times. The J gene is TRBJ1-1, the V gene TRBV20-1; TRBD1 matches at 7 bases. The CDR3 extends over 14 amino acids. With 2 bases clipped from V and 6 bases from J, the junction kept 9 bases outside the gene matches. Germline V lookup: CDR1 DFQATT, CDR2 SNEGSKA (reference sequence). The CDR3 bases are TGCAGTGCTAGAACCGACAGGGTTTACGCTGAAGCTTTCTTT. Residues: CSARTDRVYAEAFF.

In its sample, this clonotype was seen a few times. The chain links TRBV12-3 or TRBV12-4 to TRBJ2-3; TRBD2 aligns across 8 bases. This CDR3 comprises 13 residues. V gave up 10 bases and J gave up 6 bases; unmatched junction bases: 9. CDR3 nucleotide sequence: TGTGCCACCGGACTAGCAGGTGCCGATACGCAGTATTTT. Encoded protein: CATGLAGADTQYF.

The rearrangement uses TRBV12-3 or TRBV12-4 and TRBJ1-1, with no clear D. The CDR3 length is 11 residues. Trimming removed 5 bases at V and 10 bases at J, with 11 bases between. The CDR3 DNA is TGTGCCAGCAGTGAAAGTGGGCCAGCTTTCTTT. This sequence encodes CASSESGPAFF.

In this sample, this clonotype turned up many times. V and J are TRBV7-9 and TRBJ2-7; D gene uncertain. The CDR3 has 12 amino acids. The germline gives CDR1 SEHNR, CDR2 FQNEAQ (reference sequence). Trimming took 5 bases from V and 3 from J, leaving 8 bases between them. CDR3 sequence (DNA): TGTGCCAGCAGCGCTAACTACTACGAGCAGTACTTC. Protein product: CASSANYYEQYF.

This clonotype came up a few times. The chain has TRBV29-1 and TRBJ2-3, with D uncertain. Germline-derived CDR1 and CDR2 are SQVTM and ANQGSEA. This CDR3 has 12 residues. V was clipped by 0 bases and J by 6 bases, with 7 bases between them. The chain's CDR3 is CSVEDSADTQYF. Written as DNA, the CDR3 is TGCAGCGTTGAAGATTCTGCGGATACGCAGTATTTT.

This clonotype was observed a few times. This chain connects TRBV4-2 to TRBJ1-4, with D possibly TRBD1 on 6 matching bases. Germline CDR1 is LGHNA and CDR2 is YNFKEQ. This CDR3 is 15 amino acids long. V was clipped by 0 bases and J by 7 bases, with 12 bases between them. CDR3 protein: CASSQDPRGGEKLFF. The CDR3 DNA is TGTGCCAGCAGCCAAGATCCCAGGGGAGGTGAAAAACTGTTTTTT.

This clonotype was observed a few times. The chain's CDR3 is CAARESGYNEQFF. For the CDR3, the DNA is TGCGCAGCTCGGGAGAGCGGCTACAATGAGCAGTTCTTC. The chain carries TRBV20-1 and TRBJ2-1; a possible D gene is TRBD2 (6 bases). Per germline, CDR1 DFQATT and CDR2 SNEGSKA (reference sequence). The CDR3 consists of 13 residues.

The chain joins TRBV5-1 to TRBJ2-1, with 7 bases fitting TRBD1. Germline CDR1 and CDR2: SGHRS and YFSETQ. The J segment lost 4 bases and the V segment lost 0 bases, leaving 7 bases of the junction unmatched. The CDR3 has 16 residues. The CDR3 DNA sequence: TGCGCCAGCAGCTTGGGGGCAGGGGGATTATACAATGAGCAGTTCTTC. It translates to CASSLGAGGLYNEQFF.

The CDR3 DNA reads as TGTGCCAGCAGTCCCCCGGGTCCTCGTGGGGTGAACACTGAAGCTTTCTTT. It translates to CASSPPGPRGVNTEAFF. The rearrangement links TRBV27 to TRBJ1-1, with D unclear. The germline V and J ends were trimmed by 5 bases and 0 bases, with 19 bases remaining between them. This CDR3 is 17 amino acids long. Germline V gene sequence: CDR1 MNHEY, CDR2 SMNVEV (reference sequence).

This chain joins TRBV18 and TRBJ2-5, with TRBD2 matching over 7 bases. The CDR3 length is 16 residues. V gave up 3 bases and J gave up 5 bases; unmatched junction bases: 12. Looked up from germline, CDR1 is KGHSH and CDR2 is LQKENI. The CDR3 region has the DNA TGTGCCAGCTCACCGTTTCGCACGGGGGGATCCGAGACCCAGTACTTC. Amino acids: CASSPFRTGGSETQYF. The entire variable domain, with the rest obtained from reference TRBV18 and TRBJ2-5, is as follows: NAGVMQNPRHLVRRRGQEARLRCSPMKGHSHVYWYRQLPEEGLKFMVYLQKENIIDESGMPKERFSAEFPKEGPSILRIQQVVRGDSAAYFCASSPFRTGGSETQYFGPGTRLLVL.

In its sample, this clonotype was seen a few times. The chain recombines TRBV7-2 with TRBJ1-6, with a tentative D call TRBD1 (5 bases). Germline values: CDR1 SGHTA, CDR2 FQGNSA. The CDR3 contains 14 residues. The V gene lost 2 bases and the J gene lost 8 bases, with 10 bases spanning the gap. In DNA form, the CDR3 reads TGTGCCAGCAGCTTATTGCCCAGGGATTCACCCCTCCACTTT. It translates to CASSLLPRDSPLHF.

This clonotype has only a few counts. This chain joins TRBV20-1 and TRBJ2-7, with D tentatively TRBD1 (7 bases). Trimming took off 0 bases at V and 2 bases at J, with 11 bases between the two ends. The CDR3 spans 14 residues. The germline gives CDR1 DFQATT, CDR2 SNEGSKA (reference sequence). DNA of the CDR3: TGCAGTGCTAGAGATCCCAGGGGGGCCTACGAGCAGTACTTC. Amino acid sequence: CSARDPRGAYEQYF.

This rearrangement joins TRBV12-3 or TRBV12-4 to TRBJ2-7, with D tentatively TRBD2 (6 bases). This CDR3 region has 14 residues. The ends were cut back, 5 bases at V and 3 bases at J, with 14 bases in the middle. The CDR3 sequence is CASSLSGLFYEQYF. The CDR3 DNA sequence: TGTGCCAGCAGTCTGTCGGGACTCTTCTACGAGCAGTACTTC.